Below, 5 T cell receptor beta chains from the same sample are listed, as sequenced in a study of breast tumors, draining lymph nodes, adjacent tissues. Breast cancer patients provided tissue from their axillary draining lymph nodes. TCRdb itself ran the multiplex PCR reads through MiXCR, one entry per CDR3 protein. The sample gives some 230,000 distinct CDR3 sequences, 30% to 35% of which show up once; over 3.5% is in the top ten. Sequencing input: axillary lymph node tissue. The receptor source for this set is a female donor with breast cancer. Some clones in this sample may be carry-over from other donors' samples.

For this clonotype: This sequence may be a read error, since a much larger clone differs from it by one base. The chain carries TRBV20-1 and TRBJ1-4, with D unresolved. CDR3 length: 13 residues. Germline values: CDR1 DFQATT, CDR2 SNEGSKA (reference sequence). The CDR3 DNA is TGCAGTGCTACGACACGTCCTAATGAAACACTGTTTTTT. Its protein product is CSATTRPNETLFF.

This clonotype was observed many times. This chain connects TRBV5-8 to TRBJ2-5, with D possibly matching TRBD1 (5 bases). Per germline, CDR1 SGHTS and CDR2 YDEGEE. The CDR3 sequence is 14 residues long. The germline V and J ends were trimmed by 4 bases and 1 base, with 11 bases remaining between them. As DNA, the CDR3 is TGTGCCAGCAGCGGCGAGACAGTCCAAGAGACCCAGTACTTC. It specifies CASSGETVQETQYF.

V usage is TRBV14 and J usage is TRBJ2-3; 9 nucleotides match TRBD2. Germline-derived CDR1 and CDR2 are SGHDN and FVKESK. The CDR3 sequence is 15 residues long. J lost 2 bases, V lost 5 bases, and 5 bases had no gene match. The CDR3 DNA is TGTGCCAGCAGCTTTACTAGCGGGTTCACAGATACGCAGTATTTT. It codes for CASSFTSGFTDTQYF.

This chain uses TRBV7-2 with TRBJ1-1; D may be TRBD1 (6 bases). The CDR3 is made up of 13 amino acids. The V end was cut by 2 bases, the J end by 7 bases, with 11 bases between. Looked up from germline, CDR1 is SGHTA and CDR2 is FQGNSA. DNA of the CDR3: TGTGCCAGCAGCTTATGGACAGTGAATGAAGCTTTCTTT. This translates into CASSLWTVNEAFF.

V and J are TRBV6-6 and TRBJ2-7, with 8 bases aligning to TRBD1. The CDR3 has 15 amino acids. J lost 5 bases, V lost 6 bases, and 12 bases had no gene match. From germline, CDR1 is MNHNY and CDR2 SVGAGI (reference sequence). CDR3 region: CASRPRTGKGNEQYF. DNA of the CDR3: TGTGCCAGCAGACCCAGGACAGGGAAAGGTAACGAGCAGTACTTC.